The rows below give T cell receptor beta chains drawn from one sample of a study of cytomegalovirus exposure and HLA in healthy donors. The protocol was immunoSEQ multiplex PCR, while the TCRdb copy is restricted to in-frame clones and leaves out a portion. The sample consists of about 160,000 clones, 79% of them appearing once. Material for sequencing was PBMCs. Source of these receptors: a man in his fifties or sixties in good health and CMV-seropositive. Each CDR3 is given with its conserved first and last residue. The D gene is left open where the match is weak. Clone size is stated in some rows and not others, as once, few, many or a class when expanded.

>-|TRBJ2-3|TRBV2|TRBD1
TGTGCCAGCAGGGTAGGGACAGGGGGCGACACAGATACGCAGTATTTT
CASRVGTGGDTDTQYF
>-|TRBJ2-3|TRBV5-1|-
TGCGCCAGCAGCTTGGATTCGGGGGTAGATACGCAGTATTTT
CASSLDSGVDTQYF
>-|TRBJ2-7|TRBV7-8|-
TGTGCCAGCAGCGGAGGACCCCCACCTTCCTACGAGCAGTACTTC
CASSGGPPPSYEQYF
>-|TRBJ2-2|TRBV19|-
TGTGCCAGTAGTCTCCTGAACACCGGGGAGCTGTTTTTT
CASSLLNTGELFF
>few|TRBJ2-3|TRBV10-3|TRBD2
TGTGCCATCAGTGAGTCAAAGATAGCGGGTAGCACAGATACGCAGTATTTT
CAISESKIAGSTDTQYF
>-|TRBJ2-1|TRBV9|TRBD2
TGTGCCAGCAGCCCTACTAGCGCCAGCTCCTACAATGAGCAGTTCTTC
CASSPTSASSYNEQFF
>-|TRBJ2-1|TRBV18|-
TGTGCCAGCTCACCGAGGCAGGGAGGCGACAATGAGCAGTTCTTC
CASSPRQGGDNEQFF
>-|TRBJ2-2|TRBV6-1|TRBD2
TGTGCCAGCAGGCGCGGGACTAGTCGCACCGGGGAGCTGTTTTTT
CASRRGTSRTGELFF
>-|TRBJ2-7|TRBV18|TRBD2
TGTGCCAGCTCACGATCCGGGACTAGCGGGAGATACGAGCAGTACTTC
CASSRSGTSGRYEQYF
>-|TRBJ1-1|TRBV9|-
TGTGCCAGCAGCGCACCCCCAGGGGCGGAAGCTTTCTTT
CASSAPPGAEAFF
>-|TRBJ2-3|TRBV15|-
TGTGCCACCAGCAGGGGTCGGGGGGCGGGCACAGATACGCAGTATTTT
CATSRGRGAGTDTQYF
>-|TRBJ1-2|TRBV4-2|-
TGTGCCAGCAGCCAAGAAGGCGGCTTCGGAGGCAACTATGGCTACACCTTC
CASSQEGGFGGNYGYTF
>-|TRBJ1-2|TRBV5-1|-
TGCGCCAGCAGCTTGGACCAATCGTGGGGGGGTGGCTACACCTTC
CASSLDQSWGGGYTF
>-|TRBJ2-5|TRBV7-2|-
TGTGCCAGCAGCTTAGGGGCGGGGTGGGTCGGAGAGACCCAGTACTTC
CASSLGAGWVGETQYF
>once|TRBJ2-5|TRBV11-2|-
TGTGCCAGCAGCTCCCGGTACCAAGAGACCCAGTACTTC
CASSSRYQETQYF
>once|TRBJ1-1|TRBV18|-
TGTGCCAGCTCACCGCTCCGGGACTTGAACACTGAAGCTTTCTTT
CASSPLRDLNTEAFF
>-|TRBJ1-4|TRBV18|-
TGTGCCAGCTCCCGGGGGTCTAATGAAAAACTGTTTTTT
CASSRGSNEKLFF
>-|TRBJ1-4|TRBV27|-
TGTGCCAGCACCCACAGGGTAGGCGGAAAACTGTTTTTT
CASTHRVGGKLFF
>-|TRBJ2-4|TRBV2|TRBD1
TGTGCCAGCAGTTATCTCATCCGGGACAGGGGGCTTGAAAACATTCAGTACTTC
CASSYLIRDRGLENIQYF
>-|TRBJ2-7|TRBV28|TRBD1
TGTGCCAGCCGGACAGGGGGGAGGACTTTCTACGAGCAGTACTTC
CASRTGGRTFYEQYF
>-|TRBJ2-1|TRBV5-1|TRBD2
TGCGCCAGCAGCTCGACTAGCGTTGGGTCCTACAATGAGCAGTTCTTC
CASSSTSVGSYNEQFF
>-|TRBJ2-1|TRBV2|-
TGTGCCAGCAGTTTAGTTGCCGGTGAGCAGTTCTTC
CASSLVAGEQFF